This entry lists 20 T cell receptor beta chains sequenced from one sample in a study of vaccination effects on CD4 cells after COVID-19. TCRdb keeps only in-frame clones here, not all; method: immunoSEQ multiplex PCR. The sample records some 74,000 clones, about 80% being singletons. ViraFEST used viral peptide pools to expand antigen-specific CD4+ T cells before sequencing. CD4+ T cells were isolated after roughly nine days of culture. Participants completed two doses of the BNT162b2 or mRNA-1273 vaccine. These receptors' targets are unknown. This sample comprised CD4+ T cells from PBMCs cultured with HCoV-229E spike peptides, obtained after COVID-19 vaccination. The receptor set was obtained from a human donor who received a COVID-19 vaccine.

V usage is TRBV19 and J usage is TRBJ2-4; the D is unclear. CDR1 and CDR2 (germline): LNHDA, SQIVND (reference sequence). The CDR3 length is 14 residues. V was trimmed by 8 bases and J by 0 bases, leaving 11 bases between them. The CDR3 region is CASSSQEAKNIQYF. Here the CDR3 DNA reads TGTGCCAGTTCAAGCCAAGAAGCCAAAAACATTCAGTACTTC.

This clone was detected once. CDR3 sequence (DNA): TGTGCCAGCAGTCTAACCACCAGCGGGGGGAGCTCCTACGAGCAGTACGTC. Its protein is CASSLTTSGGSSYEQYV. The rearrangement uses TRBV28 and TRBJ2-7, with 9 bases fitting TRBD2. V was clipped by 5 bases and J by 0 bases; unmatched bases: 11. CDR3 size: 17 residues. Germline V gene sequence: CDR1 MDHEN, CDR2 SYDVKM.

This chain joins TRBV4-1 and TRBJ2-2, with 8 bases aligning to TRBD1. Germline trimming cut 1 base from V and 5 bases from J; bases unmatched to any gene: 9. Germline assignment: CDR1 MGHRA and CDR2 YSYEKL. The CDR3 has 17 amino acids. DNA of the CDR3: TGCGCCAGCAGCCAAGCTTCAGGGGGCGCAAGAACCGGGGAGCTGTTTTTT. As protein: CASSQASGGARTGELFF.

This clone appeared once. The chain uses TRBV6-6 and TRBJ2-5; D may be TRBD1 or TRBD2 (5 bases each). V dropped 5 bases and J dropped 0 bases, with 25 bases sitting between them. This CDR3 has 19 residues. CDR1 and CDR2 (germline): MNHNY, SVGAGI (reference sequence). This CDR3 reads CASSPLIGAHKEYQETQYF. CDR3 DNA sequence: TGTGCCAGCAGTCCCCTTATCGGGGCCCACAAAGAGTACCAAGAGACCCAGTACTTC.

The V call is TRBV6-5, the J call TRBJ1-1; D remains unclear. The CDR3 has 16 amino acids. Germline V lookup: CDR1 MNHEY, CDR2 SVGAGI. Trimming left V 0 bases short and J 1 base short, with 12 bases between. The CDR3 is CASSYSWVAANTEAFF. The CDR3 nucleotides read TGTGCCAGCAGTTACTCGTGGGTAGCGGCGAACACTGAAGCTTTCTTT.

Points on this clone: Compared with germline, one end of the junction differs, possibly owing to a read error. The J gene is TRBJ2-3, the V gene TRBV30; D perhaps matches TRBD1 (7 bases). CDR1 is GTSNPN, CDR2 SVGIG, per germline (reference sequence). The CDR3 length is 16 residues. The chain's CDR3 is CAWRPRTLRGTDTRYF. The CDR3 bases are TGTGCCTGGAGACCCCGGACACTTCGGGGGACAGATACGCGGTATTTT.

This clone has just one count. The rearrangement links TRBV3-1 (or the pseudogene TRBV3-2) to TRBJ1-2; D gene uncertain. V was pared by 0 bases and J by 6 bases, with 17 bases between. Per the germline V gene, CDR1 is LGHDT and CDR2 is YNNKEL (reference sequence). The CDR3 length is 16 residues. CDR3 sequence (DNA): TGTGCCAGCAGCCAAGATTGGGCAGGCTCTCGGAATGGCTACACCTTC. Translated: CASSQDWAGSRNGYTF.

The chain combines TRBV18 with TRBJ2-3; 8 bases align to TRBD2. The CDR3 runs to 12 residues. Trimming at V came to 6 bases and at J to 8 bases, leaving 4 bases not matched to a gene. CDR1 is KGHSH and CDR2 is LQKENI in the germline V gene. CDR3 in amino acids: CASSTGGGTQYF. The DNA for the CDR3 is TGTGCCAGCTCTACCGGGGGGGGTACGCAGTATTTT.

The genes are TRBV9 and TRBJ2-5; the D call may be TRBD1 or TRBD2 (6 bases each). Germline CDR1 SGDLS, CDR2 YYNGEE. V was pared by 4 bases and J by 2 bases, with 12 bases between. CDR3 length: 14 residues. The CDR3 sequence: CASSKGGKQETQYF. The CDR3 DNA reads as TGTGCCAGCAGCAAAGGGGGGAAACAAGAGACCCAGTACTTC.

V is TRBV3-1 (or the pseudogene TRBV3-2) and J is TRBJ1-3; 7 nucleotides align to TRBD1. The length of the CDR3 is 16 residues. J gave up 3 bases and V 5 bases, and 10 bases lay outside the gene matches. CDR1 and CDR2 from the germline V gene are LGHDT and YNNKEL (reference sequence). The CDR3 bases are TGTGCCAGCAGCAGATCAGGGGGACTGGGTGGAAACACCATATATTTT. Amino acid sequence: CASSRSGGLGGNTIYF.

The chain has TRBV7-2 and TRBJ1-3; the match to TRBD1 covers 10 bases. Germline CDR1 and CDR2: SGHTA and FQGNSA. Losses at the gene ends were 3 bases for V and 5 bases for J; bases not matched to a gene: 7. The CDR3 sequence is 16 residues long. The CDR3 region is CASSLTGGALRNTIYF. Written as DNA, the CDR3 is TGTGCCAGCAGCTTGACAGGGGGCGCCTTGAGAAACACCATATATTTT.

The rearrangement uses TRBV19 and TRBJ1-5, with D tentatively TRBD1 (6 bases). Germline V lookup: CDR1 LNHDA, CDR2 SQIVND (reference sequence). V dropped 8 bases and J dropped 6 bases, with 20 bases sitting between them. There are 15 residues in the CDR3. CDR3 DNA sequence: TGTGCCAGTCGTAGGCGGGAGGGGGGGGGTCAGCCCCAGCATTTT. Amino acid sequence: CASRRREGGGQPQHF.

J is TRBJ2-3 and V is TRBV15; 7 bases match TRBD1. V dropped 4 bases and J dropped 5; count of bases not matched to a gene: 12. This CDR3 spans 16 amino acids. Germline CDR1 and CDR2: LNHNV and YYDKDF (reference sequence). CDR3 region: CATSTRQGRWGDTQYF. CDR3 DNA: TGTGCCACCAGCACCCGACAGGGTAGGTGGGGAGATACGCAGTATTTT.

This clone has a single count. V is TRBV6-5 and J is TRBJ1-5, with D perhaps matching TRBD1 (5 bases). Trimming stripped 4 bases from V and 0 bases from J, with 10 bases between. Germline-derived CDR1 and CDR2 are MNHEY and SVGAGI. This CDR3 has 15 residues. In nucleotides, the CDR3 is TGTGCCAGCAGTTTCGACAGCAATAGCAATCAGCCCCAGCATTTT. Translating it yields CASSFDSNSNQPQHF.

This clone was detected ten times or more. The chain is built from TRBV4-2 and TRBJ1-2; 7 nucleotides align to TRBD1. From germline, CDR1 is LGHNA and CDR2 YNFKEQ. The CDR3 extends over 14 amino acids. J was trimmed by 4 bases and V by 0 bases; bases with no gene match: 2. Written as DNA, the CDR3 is TGTGCCAGCAGCCAAGATGCAGGGGGCTATGGCTACACCTTC. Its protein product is CASSQDAGGYGYTF.

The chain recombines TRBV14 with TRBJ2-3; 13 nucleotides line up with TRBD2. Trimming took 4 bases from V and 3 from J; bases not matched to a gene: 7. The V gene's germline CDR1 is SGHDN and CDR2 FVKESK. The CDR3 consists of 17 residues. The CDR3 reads CASSPIGLAGVTDTQYF. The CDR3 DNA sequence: TGTGCCAGCAGCCCCATAGGACTAGCGGGGGTTACAGATACGCAGTATTTT.

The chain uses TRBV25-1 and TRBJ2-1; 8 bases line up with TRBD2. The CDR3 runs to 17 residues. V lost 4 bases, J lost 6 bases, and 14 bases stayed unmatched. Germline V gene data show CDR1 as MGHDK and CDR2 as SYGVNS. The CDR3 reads CASSALGAGGRSNEQFF. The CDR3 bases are TGTGCCAGCAGTGCCCTAGGGGCGGGGGGCCGTTCCAATGAGCAGTTCTTC. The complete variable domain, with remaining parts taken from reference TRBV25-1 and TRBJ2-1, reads EADIYQTPRYLVIGTGKKITLECSQTMGHDKMYWYQQDPGMELHLIHYSYGVNSTEKGDLSSESTVSRIRTEHFPLTLESARPSHTSQYLCASSALGAGGRSNEQFFGPGTRLTVL.

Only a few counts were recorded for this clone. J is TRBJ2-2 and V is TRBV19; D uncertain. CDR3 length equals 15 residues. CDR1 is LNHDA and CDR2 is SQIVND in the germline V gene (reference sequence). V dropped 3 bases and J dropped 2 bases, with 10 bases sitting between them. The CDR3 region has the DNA TGTGCCAGTAGTATCCCGGATTCTAACACCGGGGAGCTGTTTTTT. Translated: CASSIPDSNTGELFF.

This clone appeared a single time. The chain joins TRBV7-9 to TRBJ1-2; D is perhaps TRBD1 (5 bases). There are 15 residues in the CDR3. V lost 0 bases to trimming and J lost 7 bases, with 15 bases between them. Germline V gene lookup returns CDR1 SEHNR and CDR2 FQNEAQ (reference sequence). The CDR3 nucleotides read TGTGCCAGCAGCTTAGCCGGTCCAGCTAGGGGTGGCTACACCTTC. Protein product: CASSLAGPARGGYTF.

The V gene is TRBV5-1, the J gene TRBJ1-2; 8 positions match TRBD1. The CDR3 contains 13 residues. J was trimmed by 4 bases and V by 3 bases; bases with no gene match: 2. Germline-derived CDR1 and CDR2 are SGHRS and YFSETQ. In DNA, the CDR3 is TGCGCCAGCAGCTCTGGACAGGGCTATGGCTACACCTTC. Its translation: CASSSGQGYGYTF.